The entry below gives a single T cell receptor beta chain sequence along with its context. The target antigen is unknown. Time point given: newly diagnosed GD, antithyroid drugs for less than 3 months. Generation of the TCR library employed RNA extracted from PBMCs. This sample was taken from a study of regulatory T cells in long-lasting Graves disease. The wider study: Antithyroid drugs had been taken under 3 months by newly diagnosed Graves' patients.

Study results and limitations: Persistent cases favored TRBV28, TRBJ1-2 and TRBJ2-5.

CDR3 length: 10 amino acids. CDR1 is WNHNN and CDR2 is SYGVQD in the germline V gene (reference sequence). Deletions cut 9 bases from V and 2 bases from J, with 3 bases between. Combining iRepertoire HTBI primers with Arm-PCR of CDR3 regions, the authors built TCR beta libraries. TCRdb fed the multiplex PCR reads into MiXCR, producing one record per CDR3 protein. The profile shows around 450,000 distinct CDR3 sequences, 14% to 15% of them singletons. These data were also reused for a study on T cells in Graves' hyperthyroidism and ophthalmopathy. That source reports: Using the HTBI primer set, a first-round RT-PCR was run on the TCR CDR3.

Here the sequenced sample was peripheral blood mononuclear cells (PBMCs), taken at new diagnosis, from a patient treated with antithyroid drugs. This TCR came from a woman aged 30 to 39 with Graves disease. The V and J genes are TRBV10-1 and TRBJ2-3; D remains ambiguous. DNA for the CDR3: TGCGCCAGAAACACAGATACGCAGTATTTT. Its protein is CARNTDTQYF.